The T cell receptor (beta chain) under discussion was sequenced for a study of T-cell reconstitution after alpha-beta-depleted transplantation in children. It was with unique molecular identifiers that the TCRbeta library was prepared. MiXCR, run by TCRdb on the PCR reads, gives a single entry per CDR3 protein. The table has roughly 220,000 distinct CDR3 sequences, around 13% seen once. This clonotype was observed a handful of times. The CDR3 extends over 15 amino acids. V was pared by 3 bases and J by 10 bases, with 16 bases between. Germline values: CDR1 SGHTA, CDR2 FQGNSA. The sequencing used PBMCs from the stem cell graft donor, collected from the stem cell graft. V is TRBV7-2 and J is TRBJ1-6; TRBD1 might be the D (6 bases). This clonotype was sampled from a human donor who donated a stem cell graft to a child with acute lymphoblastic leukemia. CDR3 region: CASSFVQGFYSPLHF. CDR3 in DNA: TGTGCCAGCAGCTTTGTACAGGGATTCTACTCACCCCTCCACTTT.